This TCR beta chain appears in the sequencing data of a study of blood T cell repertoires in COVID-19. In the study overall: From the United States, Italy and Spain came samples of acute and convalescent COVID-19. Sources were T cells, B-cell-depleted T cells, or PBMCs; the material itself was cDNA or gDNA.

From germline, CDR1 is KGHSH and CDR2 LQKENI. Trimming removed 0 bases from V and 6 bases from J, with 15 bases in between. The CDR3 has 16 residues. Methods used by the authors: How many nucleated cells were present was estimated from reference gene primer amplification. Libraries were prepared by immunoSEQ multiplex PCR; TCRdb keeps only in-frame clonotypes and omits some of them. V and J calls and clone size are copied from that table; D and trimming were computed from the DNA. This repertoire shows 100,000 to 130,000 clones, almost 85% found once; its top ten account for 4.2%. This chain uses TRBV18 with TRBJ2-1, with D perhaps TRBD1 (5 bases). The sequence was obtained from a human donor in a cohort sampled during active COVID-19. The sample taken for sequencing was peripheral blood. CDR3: CASSPPSGIRGNEQFF. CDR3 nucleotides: TGTGCCAGCTCACCACCGTCTGGGATAAGGGGCAATGAGCAGTTCTTC.